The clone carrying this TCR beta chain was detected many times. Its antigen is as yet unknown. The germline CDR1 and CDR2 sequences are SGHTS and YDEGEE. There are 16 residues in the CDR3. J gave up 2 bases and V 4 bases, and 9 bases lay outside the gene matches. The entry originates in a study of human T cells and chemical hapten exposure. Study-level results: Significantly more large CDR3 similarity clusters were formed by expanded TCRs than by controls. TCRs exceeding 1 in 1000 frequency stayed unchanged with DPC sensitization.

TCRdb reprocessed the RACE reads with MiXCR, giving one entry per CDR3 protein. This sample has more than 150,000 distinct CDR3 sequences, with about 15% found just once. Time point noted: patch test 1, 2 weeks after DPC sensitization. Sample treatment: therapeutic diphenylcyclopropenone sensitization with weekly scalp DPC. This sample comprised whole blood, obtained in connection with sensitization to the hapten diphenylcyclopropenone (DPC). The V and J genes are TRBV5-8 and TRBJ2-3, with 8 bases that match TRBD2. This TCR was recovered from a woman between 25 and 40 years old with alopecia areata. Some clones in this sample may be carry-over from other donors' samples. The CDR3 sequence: CASSVGLAGFTDTQYF. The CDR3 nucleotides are TGTGCCAGCAGCGTAGGACTAGCAGGATTCACAGATACGCAGTATTTT.